The 4 T cell receptor beta chains reported below all come from one sample, sequenced in a study of PD-1 blockade in mismatch repair-deficient tumors. Clones were sequenced by immunoSEQ multiplex PCR, and TCRdb holds only the in-frame ones, with some missing. The sample consists of around 120,000 clones, around 83% of them appearing once. The specimen comprised peripheral blood, sampled 44 weeks after starting pembrolizumab. These receptors were collected from an adult with mismatch repair-deficient cancer.

The rearrangement links TRBV2 to TRBJ1-2, with 8 bases matching TRBD1. V was pared by 4 bases and J by 4 bases, with 5 bases of the junction left unmatched. Per germline, CDR1 SNHLY and CDR2 FYNNEI. The CDR3 is 14 residues long. The chain's CDR3 is CASSGEQGGYGYTF. DNA of the CDR3: TGTGCCAGCAGTGGAGAACAGGGGGGCTATGGCTACACCTTC.

The V and J genes are TRBV9 and TRBJ1-1, with D possibly being TRBD1 (6 bases). CDR1 and CDR2 from the germline V gene are SGDLS and YYNGEE. V lost 0 bases to trimming and J lost 4 bases, with 13 bases between them. CDR3 size: 15 residues. This CDR3 is CASSVDYRVSTEAFF. CDR3 bases: TGTGCCAGCAGCGTAGACTACAGGGTATCCACTGAAGCTTTCTTT.

This clone was found a few times. The chain combines TRBV10-3 with TRBJ1-2; the D gene is possibly TRBD1 (6 bases). V dropped 7 bases and J dropped 5 bases, with 23 bases sitting between them. The CDR3 runs 16 residues. The V gene's germline CDR1 is ENHRY and CDR2 SYGVKD. The CDR3 reads CAITRGSGDQPYGYTF. The CDR3 DNA follows: TGTGCCATCACCAGGGGTTCCGGGGATCAACCGTATGGCTACACCTTC.

The CDR3 bases are TGCGCCAGCAGCCAATACTCAGGGGGCGGGTACGAGCAGTACTTC. Its protein is CASSQYSGGGYEQYF. The genes are TRBV4-3 and TRBJ2-7, with TRBD1 matching over 8 bases. After removal of 2 bases from V and 4 bases from J, the junction contained 7 bases not matched to a gene. Germline assignment: CDR1 LGHNA and CDR2 YSLEER. This CDR3 is built from 15 residues.